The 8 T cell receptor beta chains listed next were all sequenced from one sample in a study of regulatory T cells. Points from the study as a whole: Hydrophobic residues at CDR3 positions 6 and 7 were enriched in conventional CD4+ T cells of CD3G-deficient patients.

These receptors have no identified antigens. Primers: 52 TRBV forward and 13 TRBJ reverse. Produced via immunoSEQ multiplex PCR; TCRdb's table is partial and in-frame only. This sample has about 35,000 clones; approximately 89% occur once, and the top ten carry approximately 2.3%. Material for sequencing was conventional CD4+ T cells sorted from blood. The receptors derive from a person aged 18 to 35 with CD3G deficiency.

The CDR3 reads CASNVQGIGNQPQHF. The CDR3 DNA is TGTGCCAGCAACGTACAGGGGATCGGCAATCAGCCCCAGCATTTT. The chain carries TRBV28 and TRBJ1-5; 7 bases map to TRBD1. Germline trimming cut 7 bases from V and 2 bases from J; bases unmatched to any gene: 8. Germline lookup yields CDR1 MDHEN and CDR2 SYDVKM. This CDR3 has 15 residues.

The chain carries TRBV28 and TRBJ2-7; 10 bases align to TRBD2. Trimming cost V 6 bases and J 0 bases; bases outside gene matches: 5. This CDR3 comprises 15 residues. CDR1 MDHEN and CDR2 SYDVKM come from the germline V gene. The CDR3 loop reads CASSSAGGPSYEQYF. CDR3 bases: TGTGCCAGCAGCTCAGCGGGAGGGCCCTCCTACGAGCAGTACTTC.

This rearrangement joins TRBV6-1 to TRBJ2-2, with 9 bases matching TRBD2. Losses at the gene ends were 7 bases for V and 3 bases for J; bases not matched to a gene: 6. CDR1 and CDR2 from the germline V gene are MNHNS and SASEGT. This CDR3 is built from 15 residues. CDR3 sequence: CASTLAGWHTGELFF. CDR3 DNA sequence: TGTGCCAGCACCCTAGCGGGGTGGCACACCGGGGAGCTGTTTTTT.

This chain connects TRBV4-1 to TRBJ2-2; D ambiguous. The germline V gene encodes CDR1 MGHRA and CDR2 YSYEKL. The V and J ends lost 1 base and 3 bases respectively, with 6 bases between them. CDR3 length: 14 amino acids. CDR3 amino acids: CASSQVGYTGELFF. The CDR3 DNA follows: TGCGCCAGCAGCCAAGTTGGGTACACCGGGGAGCTGTTTTTT.

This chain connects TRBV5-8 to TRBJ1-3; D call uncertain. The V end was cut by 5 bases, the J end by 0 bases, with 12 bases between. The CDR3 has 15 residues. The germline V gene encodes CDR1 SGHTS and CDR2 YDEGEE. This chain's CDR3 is CASRCGRDSGNTIYF. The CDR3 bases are TGTGCCAGCAGATGTGGACGGGACTCTGGAAACACCATATATTTT.

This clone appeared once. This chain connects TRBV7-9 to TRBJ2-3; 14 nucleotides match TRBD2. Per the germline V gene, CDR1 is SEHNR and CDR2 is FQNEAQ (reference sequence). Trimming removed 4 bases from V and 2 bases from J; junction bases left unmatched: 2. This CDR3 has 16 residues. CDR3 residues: CASSSGLAGATDTQYF. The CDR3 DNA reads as TGTGCCAGCAGCTCGGGACTAGCGGGGGCCACAGATACGCAGTATTTT.

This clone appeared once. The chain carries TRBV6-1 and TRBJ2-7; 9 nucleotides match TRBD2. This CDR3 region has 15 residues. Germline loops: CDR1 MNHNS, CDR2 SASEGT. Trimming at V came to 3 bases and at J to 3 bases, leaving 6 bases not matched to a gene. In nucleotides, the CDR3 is TGTGCCAGCAGTGACCCGGGACTAGCAAACTACGAGCAGTACTTC. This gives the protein CASSDPGLANYEQYF.

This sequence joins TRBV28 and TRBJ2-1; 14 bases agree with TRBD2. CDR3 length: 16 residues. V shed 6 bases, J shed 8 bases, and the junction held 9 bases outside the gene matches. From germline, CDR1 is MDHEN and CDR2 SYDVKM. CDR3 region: CASSAGTSGRFYEQFF. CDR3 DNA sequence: TGTGCCAGCAGCGCCGGGACTAGCGGGAGATTCTATGAGCAGTTCTTC.